This entry is about one T cell receptor beta chain. Amplification yielded TCR beta CDR3 regions, with RNA transcripts as the source. In the first-round RT-PCR of the TCR CDR3, the HTBI primer set was used. TCRdb called the multiplex PCR reads again in MiXCR, with one record for every CDR3 protein. The table includes about 570,000 distinct CDR3 sequences, roughly 46% detected once. This specimen belongs to a study of T cells in Graves' hyperthyroidism and ophthalmopathy. The sequencing input was peripheral blood or thyroid tissue (not recorded which). This receptor was identified in an adult woman with Graves' disease, either hyperthyroidism or ophthalmopathy (not recorded which).

The CDR3 bases are TGTGCCAGCCTCGTCAGGGGCGCGTATACTGAAGCTTTCTTT. Residues: CASLVRGAYTEAFF. The chain links TRBV19 to TRBJ1-1; possibly TRBD1 for D (6 bases). Germline values: CDR1 LNHDA, CDR2 SQIVND (reference sequence). The CDR3 has 14 amino acids. Trimming took off 9 bases at V and 5 bases at J, with 19 bases between the two ends.